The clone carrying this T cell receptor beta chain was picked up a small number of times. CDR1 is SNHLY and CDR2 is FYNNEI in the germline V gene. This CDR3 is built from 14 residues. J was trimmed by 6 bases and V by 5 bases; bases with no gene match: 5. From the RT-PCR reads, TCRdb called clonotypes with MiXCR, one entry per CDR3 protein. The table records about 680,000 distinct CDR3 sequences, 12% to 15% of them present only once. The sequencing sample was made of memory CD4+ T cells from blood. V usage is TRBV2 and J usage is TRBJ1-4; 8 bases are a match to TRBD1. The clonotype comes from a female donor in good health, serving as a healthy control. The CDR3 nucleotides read TGTGCCAGCAGTCCGATGACAGGGGATGAAAAACTGTTTTTT. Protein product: CASSPMTGDEKLFF.